One sample yielded the 15 T cell receptor beta chains listed below, sequenced in a study of early T cells in non-severe SARS-CoV-2 infection. In TCRdb, the 5' RACE reads were re-called with MiXCR into one record per CDR3 protein. The data contain about 17,000 distinct CDR3 sequences, roughly 5% of them seen just once; the ten biggest clones take up under 8.5%. Sequencing input: whole blood. Receptors originate from an adult who was a healthcare worker with PCR-confirmed SARS-CoV-2 infection or an uninfected control (not recorded which).

This clonotype occurred many times. The chain couples TRBV6-5 to TRBJ2-2, with no clear D. The ends were cut back, 7 bases at V and 0 bases at J, with 9 bases in the middle. The CDR3 consists of 14 residues. Germline CDR1 is MNHEY and CDR2 is SVGAGI. CDR3 in DNA: TGTGCCAGCACCTCGATTGCGAACACCGGGGAGCTGTTTTTT. It yields the protein CASTSIANTGELFF.

The chain has TRBV27 and TRBJ2-1, with 9 nucleotides matching TRBD1. CDR1 is MNHEY, CDR2 SMNVEV, per germline (reference sequence). Trimming at V came to 1 base and at J to 8 bases, leaving 3 bases not matched to a gene. This CDR3 is 14 amino acids long. The CDR3 DNA sequence: TGTGCCAGCAGTTTATTGGGACAGGGTTATGAGCAGTTCTTC. It translates to CASSLLGQGYEQFF.

J is TRBJ1-6 and V is TRBV14; D call uncertain. CDR1 is SGHDN and CDR2 is FVKESK in the germline V gene. The CDR3 is made up of 16 amino acids. V shed 4 bases and J shed 1 base, with 11 bases lying between them. This chain's CDR3 is CASSLFGESYNSPLHF. The CDR3 DNA follows: TGTGCCAGCAGCCTGTTCGGGGAGTCCTATAATTCACCCCTCCACTTT.

By its share, this clonotype is medium-sized. The chain has TRBV20-1 and TRBJ2-1; 8 bases align to TRBD2. CDR3 size: 16 residues. Germline CDR1 and CDR2: DFQATT and SNEGSKA (reference sequence). J lost 5 bases, V lost 0 bases, and 9 bases had no gene match. CDR3 region: CSARDPQREWHNEQFF. CDR3 coding DNA: TGCAGTGCTAGAGACCCTCAGCGGGAGTGGCACAATGAGCAGTTCTTC.

In its sample, this clonotype was seen many times. The rearrangement joins TRBV7-6 to TRBJ2-2; no definite D call. Between the trimmed V and J ends, which lost 1 base and 1 base, there was a span of 19 bases. In germline, CDR1 is SGHVS, CDR2 FNYEAQ. The CDR3 sequence is 19 residues long. The CDR3 region is CASSLDGARPGENTGELFF. As DNA, the CDR3 is TGTGCCAGCAGCTTAGATGGCGCGAGGCCTGGGGAGAACACCGGGGAGCTGTTTTTT.

In its sample, this clonotype ranks as medium-sized. The V and J genes are TRBV27 and TRBJ2-1; TRBD2 agrees at 10 bases. Germline lookup yields CDR1 MNHEY and CDR2 SMNVEV (reference sequence). The CDR3 consists of 14 residues. The junction had 8 bases not matched to a gene; V was cut back by 7 bases and J by 8 bases. CDR3 protein: CASMWLAGADEQFF. For the CDR3, the DNA is TGTGCCAGCATGTGGCTAGCGGGAGCCGATGAGCAGTTCTTC.

This clonotype counts as medium-sized. CDR3 DNA sequence: TGCAGCGCCCCCAAAGGACTAGCGCGACTCAATGAGCAGTTCTTC. This sequence encodes CSAPKGLARLNEQFF. The chain links TRBV29-1 to TRBJ2-1, with 9 bases matching TRBD2. With 7 bases clipped from V and 6 bases from J, the junction kept 13 bases outside the gene matches. CDR1 and CDR2 (germline): SQVTM, ANQGSEA. The CDR3 is made up of 15 amino acids.

This clonotype was observed a handful of times. The rearrangement links TRBV21-1 to TRBJ2-7; the table names TRBD2, a call not compared with the DNA. TRBV21-1 is a listed pseudogene. CDR3 length: 17 residues. The CDR3 sequence: CASSTFIRAGRGYEQYV. The CDR3 DNA sequence: TGTGCCAGCAGCACCTTCATCCGGGCCGGGAGGGGATACGAGCAGTACGTC.

The V and J genes are TRBV6-2 or TRBV6-3 and TRBJ2-3; the match to TRBD2 covers 7 bases. The germline V gene encodes CDR1 MNHEY and CDR2 SVGEGT. With 5 bases clipped from V and 3 bases from J, the junction kept 5 bases outside the gene matches. CDR3 length: 14 residues. CDR3 DNA sequence: TGTGCCAGCAGTAACGGGAGGACAACAGATACGCAGTATTTT. It encodes CASSNGRTTDTQYF.

This clonotype has a count of ten or more. The chain has TRBV19 and TRBJ1-4; TRBD1 aligns across 8 bases. The germline CDR1 and CDR2 sequences are LNHDA and SQIVND (reference sequence). The CDR3 sequence is 19 residues long. J lost 3 bases, V lost 4 bases, and 16 bases had no gene match. The chain's CDR3 is CASSTYPQGVGAANEKLFF. Here the CDR3 DNA reads TGTGCCAGTAGTACCTACCCACAGGGGGTCGGGGCTGCTAATGAAAAACTGTTTTTT.

This chain links TRBV4-3 with TRBJ2-2, with D perhaps matching TRBD1 (5 bases). Germline V gene sequence: CDR1 LGHNA, CDR2 YSLEER. The CDR3 spans 16 residues. Trimming removed 1 base at V and 3 bases at J, with 12 bases between. CDR3 loop: CASSQVGAPYTGELFF. In nucleotides, the CDR3 is TGCGCCAGCAGCCAAGTAGGGGCGCCCTACACCGGGGAGCTGTTTTTT.

The chain links TRBV7-2 to TRBJ2-1, with D hard to call. Germline values: CDR1 SGHTA, CDR2 FQGNSA. The CDR3 length is 15 residues. The V and J ends lost 0 bases and 2 bases respectively, with 8 bases between them. The chain's CDR3 is CASSLAAGPYNEQFF. The CDR3 DNA follows: TGTGCCAGCAGCTTAGCCGCTGGCCCCTACAATGAGCAGTTCTTC.

This clonotype appeared many times. The chain employs TRBV18 and TRBJ1-6; D is possibly TRBD1 (5 bases). Trimming shortened V by 5 bases and J by 7 bases, and 12 bases separated the two germline ends. CDR1 is KGHSH and CDR2 is LQKENI in the germline V gene. The CDR3 sequence is 14 residues long. The CDR3, as DNA: TGTGCCAGCTCAATCGGCGGGGGAAATTCACCCCTCCACTTT. It encodes CASSIGGGNSPLHF.

As to this clonotype: Possible read error: a much larger clone is one base away. The gene calls are TRBV5-6 and TRBJ2-1, with 7 bases aligning to TRBD2. This CDR3 comprises 14 residues. CDR1 and CDR2 (germline): SGHDT, YYEEEE. DNA for the CDR3: TGTGCCAGCATAGGGTCTAGCGGTTACAATGAGAAGTTCTTC. Protein product: CASIGSSGYNEKFF.

This clonotype was detected ten times or more. The chain has TRBV20-1 and TRBJ2-3; possibly TRBD1 or TRBD2 for D (5 bases each). Trimming took off 5 bases at V and 6 bases at J, with 21 bases between the two ends. This CDR3 has 15 residues. Germline assignment: CDR1 DFQATT and CDR2 SNEGSKA (reference sequence). This CDR3 reads CSASTIARGRDTQYF. For the CDR3, the DNA is TGCAGTGCTTCAACCATAGCACGGGGACGGGATACGCAGTATTTT.